This is a list of T cell receptor beta chains from one sample in a study of T-cell memory formation after mild COVID-19. A single record per CDR3 protein comes from TCRdb applying MiXCR to the 5' RACE reads. This sample has hundreds of thousands of distinct CDR3 sequences, with approximately 20% found just once. Sequencing was performed on PBMCs or a T cell subset sorted from them (not recorded which). The receptors originated from a man between 18 and 35 years old who had mild COVID-19 (a few samples of this study predate the infection). Cell type and time point are not known. CDR3s include the opening cysteine and the closing phenylalanine or tryptophan. D genes are given only for firm matches. Clone size is shown for a subset of rows, as once, few, many or a class of expanded clone.

J	V	D	size	CDR3	DNA
TRBJ2-5	TRBV5-6	-	-	CASTRLTSLETQYF	TGTGCCAGCACCAGACTGACTAGTCTTGAGACCCAGTACTTC
TRBJ2-2	TRBV7-3	-	few	CASSSDMNTGELFF	TGTGCCAGCAGTTCGGACATGAACACCGGGGAGCTGTTTTTT
TRBJ2-2	TRBV7-2	TRBD2	once	CASSRRLAGTGELFF	TGTGCCAGCAGCCGCCGACTAGCGGGCACCGGGGAGCTGTTTTTT
TRBJ2-3	TRBV9	-	few	CASSVDSISTDTQYF	TGTGCCAGCAGCGTAGACTCCATAAGCACAGATACGCAGTATTTT
TRBJ2-5	TRBV29-1	-	-	CSVHRQAPRETQYF	TGCAGCGTCCATAGACAGGCCCCGAGGGAGACCCAGTACTTC
TRBJ1-5	TRBV4-2	-	many	CASSQEEGAQPQHF	TGTGCCAGCAGCCAAGAGGAGGGAGCCCAGCCCCAGCATTTT
TRBJ1-1	TRBV12-3/TRBV12-4	-	many	CATRGTEAFF	TGTGCCACCAGAGGGACTGAAGCTTTCTTT
TRBJ2-1	TRBV9	-	few	CASSLEPASSYNEQFF	TGTGCCAGCAGCTTGGAACCAGCGAGCTCCTACAATGAGCAGTTCTTC
TRBJ2-5	TRBV6-6	-	-	CASSYWGAFQETQYF	TGTGCCAGCAGTTATTGGGGGGCGTTTCAAGAGACCCAGTACTTC
TRBJ2-4	TRBV11-2	-	-	CASSTTTGNENIQYF	TGTGCCAGCAGCACCACAACAGGGAACGAAAACATTCAGTACTTC
TRBJ2-5	TRBV6-5	TRBD2	once	CASSYFAGTIETQYF	TGTGCCAGCAGTTACTTCGCCGGGACTATAGAGACCCAGTACTTC
TRBJ1-5	TRBV5-1	-	-	CASSPGGPNQPQHF	TGCGCCAGCAGCCCCGGAGGCCCTAATCAGCCCCAGCATTTT
TRBJ1-1	TRBV25-1	-	few	CASKAGHTEAFF	TGTGCCAGCAAGGCGGGGCATACTGAAGCTTTCTTT
TRBJ1-3	TRBV28	-	-	CASTPVRGSGNTIYF	TGTGCCAGCACCCCGGTTCGGGGATCGGGAAACACCATATATTTT
TRBJ1-1	TRBV29-1	-	-	CSVEMFGVRAFF	TGCAGCGTTGAAATGTTCGGGGTCAGAGCTTTCTTT
TRBJ2-2	TRBV7-2	-	few	CASSLFGYPNTGELFF	TGTGCCAGCAGCTTATTCGGCTACCCGAACACCGGGGAGCTGTTTTTT
TRBJ1-5	TRBV19	-	-	CASSILGSSNQPQHF	TGTGCCAGTAGTATATTGGGATCCAGCAATCAGCCCCAGCATTTT
TRBJ2-2	TRBV5-4	-	-	CAGSSVDGTGELFF	TGTGCCGGGTCTAGCGTTGACGGCACCGGGGAGCTGTTTTTT
TRBJ1-4	TRBV11-2	TRBD1	few	CASSPRGTAADEKLFF	TGTGCCAGCAGCCCTAGGGGGACAGCCGCGGATGAAAAACTGTTTTTT
TRBJ2-7	TRBV4-2	-	many	CASSQEGWGQSSYEQYF	TGTGCCAGCAGCCAAGAAGGTTGGGGGCAGAGCTCCTACGAGCAGTACTTC
TRBJ1-2	TRBV10-3	-	-	CAISEPGQFFGYTF	TGTGCCATCAGTGAGCCCGGACAGTTCTTTGGCTACACCTTC
TRBJ2-3	TRBV20-1	-	-	CSAPVGGTDTQYF	TGCAGTGCTCCGGTAGGCGGCACAGATACGCAGTATTTT
TRBJ1-6	TRBV9	-	-	CASSVTVGNSPLHF	TGTGCCAGCAGCGTAACCGTGGGTAATTCACCCCTCCACTTT
TRBJ1-2	TRBV19	-	-	CASSIENGGGYTF	TGTGCCAGTAGTATAGAAAATGGCGGTGGCTACACCTTC
TRBJ2-3	TRBV5-1	-	-	CASSLGQPVDTQYF	TGCGCCAGCAGCTTGGGGCAGCCTGTGGATACGCAGTATTTT
TRBJ1-2	TRBV4-1	TRBD1	-	CASSLRTGDYGYTF	TGCGCCAGCAGTCTAAGGACAGGGGACTATGGCTACACCTTC
TRBJ2-1	TRBV7-9	-	few	CASRLSGLSHNEQFF	TGTGCCAGCAGGCTGTCCGGACTTAGCCACAATGAGCAGTTCTTC
TRBJ1-2	TRBV20-1	-	-	CSARPLARGLVYYGYTF	TGCAGTGCTAGACCTTTAGCCCGAGGATTGGTCTACTATGGCTACACCTTC
TRBJ1-1	TRBV29-1	TRBD1	-	CSGTGDHTEAFF	TGCAGCGGTACAGGGGATCACACTGAAGCTTTCTTT
TRBJ2-3	TRBV15	TRBD2	-	CATSELAGAAGNTQYF	TGTGCCACCAGCGAACTAGCGGGGGCGGCTGGGAATACGCAGTATTTT
TRBJ2-5	TRBV7-9	-	few	CASTEDLSQETQYF	TGTGCCAGCACCGAGGACCTGAGTCAAGAGACCCAGTACTTC
TRBJ2-1	TRBV11-2	-	-	CASSLDWGSGHLRFF	TGTGCCAGCAGCTTAGATTGGGGGTCAGGACACCTGCGGTTCTTC
TRBJ2-7	TRBV5-1	TRBD1	-	CASSSQPPGQGAYEQYF	TGCGCCAGCAGCTCGCAACCGCCGGGACAGGGAGCCTACGAGCAGTACTTC
TRBJ1-5	TRBV20-1	TRBD1	few	CSASVPGQTINQPQHF	TGCAGTGCTAGTGTACCGGGACAGACCATCAATCAGCCCCAGCATTTT
TRBJ1-6	TRBV3-1	TRBD1	-	CASRLRGLNSPLHF	TGTGCCAGCAGACTAAGGGGGCTTAATTCACCCCTCCACTTT
TRBJ2-3	TRBV28	TRBD2	-	CASYDAGLAGDTQYF	TGTGCCAGCTATGATGCTGGACTAGCGGGCGATACGCAGTATTTT
TRBJ1-6	TRBV23-1	-	-	CASSHAGVGYSPLHF	TGCGCCAGCAGTCATGCCGGGGTCGGATATTCACCCCTCCACTTT
TRBJ2-3	TRBV7-3	TRBD1	few	CASSRTGGYTDTQYF	TGTGCCAGCAGCAGGACAGGGGGCTACACAGATACGCAGTATTTT
TRBJ2-1	TRBV2	TRBD2	few	CASTAVAGGPNKQFF	TGTGCCAGCACCGCCGTTGCGGGGGGTCCGAATAAGCAGTTCTTC
TRBJ1-5	TRBV6-1	-	-	CASSDGQGYNQPQHF	TGTGCCAGCAGTGATGGCCAGGGCTACAATCAGCCCCAGCATTTT
TRBJ2-3	TRBV27	TRBD2	many	CASGGLAGGVDTQYF	TGTGCCAGCGGGGGACTAGCGGGGGGCGTAGATACGCAGTATTTT
TRBJ2-5	TRBV7-9	-	-	CASSPVWETQYF	TGTGCCAGCAGCCCCGTTTGGGAGACCCAGTACTTC
TRBJ2-5	TRBV4-1	-	few	CASSFHPDRWETQYF	TGCGCCAGCAGCTTCCACCCGGACAGATGGGAGACCCAGTACTTC
TRBJ1-1	TRBV5-1	-	few	CASSLVALSGGTEAFF	TGCGCCAGCAGCTTGGTAGCGTTGTCGGGGGGCACTGAAGCTTTCTTT
TRBJ1-2	TRBV18	-	-	CASSPTESHGYTF	TGTGCCAGCTCCCCTACAGAGTCCCATGGCTACACCTTC
TRBJ2-5	TRBV2	TRBD2	few	CASSEFPLAGGETQYF	TGTGCCAGCAGTGAATTTCCCCTAGCGGGGGGGGAGACCCAGTACTTC
TRBJ1-4	TRBV9	-	few	CASSVGAINEKLFF	TGTGCCAGCAGCGTAGGAGCGATCAATGAAAAACTGTTTTTT
TRBJ1-5	TRBV27	-	few	CASSAGLGYSNQPQHF	TGTGCCAGCAGTGCGGGGCTCGGTTATAGCAATCAGCCCCAGCATTTT
TRBJ1-1	TRBV5-1	-	few	CASSREGAEAFF	TGCGCCAGCAGCCGGGAGGGGGCTGAAGCTTTCTTT
TRBJ1-4	TRBV29-1	-	once	CSVEAARDTRRFF	TGCAGCGTTGAAGCCGCCCGGGACACTCGCCGGTTTTTT
TRBJ2-7	TRBV27	-	few	CASSGEEGNEQYF	TGTGCCAGCAGTGGGGAAGAGGGCAACGAGCAGTACTTC
TRBJ2-3	TRBV12-3/TRBV12-4	-	-	CASSIRQGGGTDTQYF	TGTGCCAGCAGTATCCGACAGGGAGGAGGCACAGATACGCAGTATTTT
TRBJ2-3	TRBV29-1	TRBD2	-	CSVDGISGGRGTDTQYF	TGCAGCGTTGACGGAATTAGCGGGGGAAGAGGCACAGATACGCAGTATTTT
TRBJ2-3	TRBV4-1	TRBD1	-	CASSRPGQRLRRDTQYF	TGCGCCAGCAGCCGACCGGGACAGAGACTTCGTAGAGATACGCAGTATTTT